One TCR beta chain is described in this entry. Profiling relied on immunoSEQ multiplex PCR, and the TCRdb table lists in-frame clones only, not all of them. Among over 350,000 clones listed, approximately 90% were seen once. These data are taken from a study of blood T cell repertoires in COVID-19. The CDR3 length is 11 residues. CDR1 is DFQATT and CDR2 is SNEGSKA in the germline V gene (reference sequence). V was pared by 7 bases and J by 6 bases, with 12 bases between. The chain carries TRBV20-1 and TRBJ1-2, with a weak D call TRBD1 (5 bases). The sample comprised PBMCs or T cells enriched from blood (not recorded which). This receptor was identified in a woman aged 18-35 years who had recovered from COVID-19. Here the CDR3 reads CSGAVGDGYTF. CDR3 DNA sequence: TGCAGTGGGGCAGTAGGGGATGGCTACACCTTC.